The 20 T cell receptor beta chains given below trace back to one sample, sequenced in a study of T cell responses to AZD1222 COVID-19 vaccine. This table comes from immunoSEQ multiplex PCR, and its TCRdb copy is limited to in-frame clones, with some not included. The table has 110,000 to 150,000 clones, roughly nine tenths seen once; the top ten hold around 1.5%. The sample consisted of peripheral blood, taken on day 0 of AZD1222 vaccination. The receptors come from an adult in good health.

The chain carries TRBV3-1 (or the pseudogene TRBV3-2) and TRBJ1-3; 7 bases are a match to TRBD1. CDR3 length equals 16 residues. The germline CDR1 and CDR2 sequences are LGHDT and YNNKEL (reference sequence). V shed 3 bases and J 0 bases; nucleotides not matched to a gene: 5. The chain's CDR3 is CASSQSRDSSGNTIYF. In DNA form, the CDR3 reads TGTGCCAGCAGCCAGAGCCGGGACAGCTCTGGAAACACCATATATTTT.

The chain joins TRBV2 to TRBJ1-1, with D unresolved. Trimming shortened V by 7 bases and J by 4 bases, and 16 bases separated the two germline ends. The CDR3 loop spans 14 amino acids. Germline V gene sequence: CDR1 SNHLY, CDR2 FYNNEI. CDR3 coding DNA: TGTGCCAGCATCCCCAATGGAGGGTTCACTGAAGCTTTCTTT. Its translation: CASIPNGGFTEAFF. The variable domain in full, completed from reference TRBV2 and TRBJ1-1, reads EPEVTQTPSHQVTQMGQEVILRCVPISNHLYFYWYRQILGQKVEFLVSFYNNEISEKSEIFDDQFSVERPDGSNFTLKIRSTKLEDSAMYFCASIPNGGFTEAFFGQGTRLTVV.

The genes are TRBV15 and TRBJ1-6; 7 nucleotides match TRBD1. There are 14 residues in the CDR3. V gave up 2 bases and J gave up 12 bases; unmatched junction bases: 7. Germline CDR1 is LNHNV and CDR2 is YYDKDF (reference sequence). The CDR3 DNA reads as TGTGCCACCAGCAGACATGACAGGGTGGTACCCCTCCACTTT. It codes for CATSRHDRVVPLHF.

This chain links TRBV30 with TRBJ1-2; D unclear. This CDR3 is 13 amino acids long. Between the trimmed V and J ends, which lost 4 bases and 7 bases, there was a span of 16 bases. Germline assignment: CDR1 GTSNPN and CDR2 SVGIG (reference sequence). The CDR3 sequence is CAWKNHSRFGYTF. CDR3 DNA sequence: TGTGCCTGGAAAAACCATTCTCGATTTGGCTACACCTTC. Combining the CDR3 with reference TRBV30 and TRBJ1-2 gives the whole variable domain SQTIHQWPATLVQPVGSPLSLECTVEGTSNPNLYWYRQAAGRGLQLLFYSVGIGQISSEVPQNLSASRPQDRQFILSSKKLLLSDSGFYLCAWKNHSRFGYTFGSGTRLTVV.

This clone was counted between two and nine times. The gene calls are TRBV2 and TRBJ1-1; D may be TRBD1 (5 bases). V was shortened by 4 bases and J by 4 bases, with 10 bases between the two germline ends. There are 13 residues in the CDR3. Germline loops: CDR1 SNHLY, CDR2 FYNNEI. As DNA, the CDR3 is TGTGCCAGCAGTGCGGGTAGGGGCACTGAAGCTTTCTTT. Its protein product is CASSAGRGTEAFF.

The chain combines TRBV3-1 (or the pseudogene TRBV3-2) with TRBJ2-4; D might be TRBD1 or TRBD2, each matching 6 bases. Per germline, CDR1 LGHDT and CDR2 YNNKEL (reference sequence). This CDR3 contains 13 residues. V was clipped by 1 base and J by 7 bases, with 8 bases between them. CDR3 nucleotides: TGTGCCAGCAGCCAAGGAGGGGGGAACATTCAGTACTTC. Translating gives CASSQGGGNIQYF.

The gene calls are TRBV7-6 and TRBJ1-1; unclear D gene. The CDR3 spans 14 residues. Trimming pared 4 bases from V and 1 base from J, leaving 10 bases between. The germline V gene encodes CDR1 SGHVS and CDR2 FNYEAQ. CDR3 region: CASSSTEKNTEAFF. CDR3 DNA: TGTGCCAGCAGCTCCACGGAGAAGAACACTGAAGCTTTCTTT.

CDR3 amino acids: CASSLSAGQSGGYTF. The DNA for the CDR3 is TGTGCCAGCAGTTTATCCGCGGGACAGTCAGGGGGCTACACCTTC. V usage is TRBV28 and J usage is TRBJ1-2; 7 bases are shared with TRBD1. The CDR3 has 15 residues. Germline V gives CDR1 MDHEN, CDR2 SYDVKM. The trim removed 1 base at V and 8 bases at J, leaving 10 bases unmatched.

This rearrangement joins TRBV28 to TRBJ1-6; the D is unclear. CDR3 size: 12 residues. Germline CDR1 reads MDHEN; CDR2 reads SYDVKM. V dropped 3 bases and J dropped 7 bases, with 4 bases sitting between them. Here the CDR3 reads CASSLVNSPLHF. CDR3 nucleotides: TGTGCCAGCAGTTTGGTGAATTCACCCCTCCACTTT.

The CDR3 protein is CASSQVKGAGEQYF. DNA of the CDR3: TGCGCCAGCAGCCAAGTGAAAGGAGCCGGCGAGCAGTACTTC. The chain is built from TRBV4-1 and TRBJ2-7, with no clear D. Trimming pared 1 base from V and 6 bases from J, leaving 13 bases between. Germline V gene lookup returns CDR1 MGHRA and CDR2 YSYEKL. CDR3 length equals 14 residues.

The chain links TRBV24-1 to TRBJ1-5; D not certain. CDR3 size: 13 residues. Germline V gene data show CDR1 as KGHDR and CDR2 as SFDVKD. V was pared by 4 bases and J by 7 bases, with 10 bases between. This chain's CDR3 is CATSERTTQPQHF. Here the CDR3 DNA reads TGTGCCACCAGTGAGCGCACGACGCAGCCCCAGCATTTT.

V gene TRBV9 combines with J gene TRBJ1-2; TRBD1 matches at 8 bases. V trimming: 4 bases; J trimming: 1 base; junction bases outside the gene matches: 6. Germline V gene lookup returns CDR1 SGDLS and CDR2 YYNGEE. This CDR3 has 15 residues. CDR3 DNA: TGTGCCAGCAGCTCCGGACAGGGAGGTAACTATGGCTACACCTTC. Amino acids: CASSSGQGGNYGYTF.

The chain uses TRBV7-2 and TRBJ2-7; 10 bases are a match to TRBD2. This CDR3 is built from 15 residues. J gave up 2 bases and V 4 bases, and 5 bases lay outside the gene matches. Germline lookup yields CDR1 SGHTA and CDR2 FQGNSA. The chain's CDR3 is CASSSERGGPYEQYF. As DNA, the CDR3 is TGTGCCAGCAGCTCGGAGCGGGGGGGCCCCTACGAGCAGTACTTC.

The V and J genes are TRBV6-6 and TRBJ1-5, with D perhaps matching TRBD1 (6 bases). Trimming took off 6 bases at V and 2 bases at J, with 14 bases between the two ends. The CDR3 is 15 amino acids. Germline V lookup: CDR1 MNHNY, CDR2 SVGAGI (reference sequence). Written as DNA, the CDR3 is TGTGCCAGCAGCACACAGGGCACGGGCAATCAGCCCCAGCATTTT. Translation gives CASSTQGTGNQPQHF.

This sequence joins TRBV5-1 and TRBJ2-1, with 8 nucleotides matching TRBD2. CDR3 length: 16 amino acids. CDR1 SGHRS and CDR2 YFSETQ come from the germline V gene. V was clipped by 3 bases and J by 6 bases; unmatched bases: 11. The CDR3 loop reads CASSSGVRSGGNEQFF. As DNA, the CDR3 is TGCGCCAGCAGCTCGGGGGTGAGGAGCGGGGGCAATGAGCAGTTCTTC.

This rearrangement joins TRBV7-8 to TRBJ1-5; unclear D gene. Between the trimmed V and J ends, which lost 1 base and 3 bases, there was a span of 4 bases. The length of the CDR3 is 13 residues. Germline V CDR1 and CDR2: SGHVS, FQNEAQ. DNA for the CDR3: TGTGCCAGCAGCTTAGGAGCCAATCAGCCCCAGCATTTT. As protein: CASSLGANQPQHF. The full variable domain, completed using reference TRBV7-8 and TRBJ1-5, is GAGVSQSPRYKVAKRGQDVALRCDPISGHVSLFWYQQALGQGPEFLTYFQNEAQLDKSGLPSDRFFAERPEGSVSTLKIQRTQQEDSAVYLCASSLGANQPQHFGDGTRLSIL.

This clone was found once. The J gene is TRBJ2-1, the V gene TRBV3-1 (or the pseudogene TRBV3-2); 12 positions agree with TRBD2. The germline gives CDR1 LGHDT, CDR2 YNNKEL (reference sequence). The V segment lost 3 bases and the J segment 4 bases; nucleotides outside the gene matches: 7. This CDR3 region has 17 residues. The CDR3 region is CASSHDSGTSGYNEQFF. The CDR3 DNA is TGTGCCAGCAGCCACGATAGCGGGACTAGCGGGTACAATGAGCAGTTCTTC.

The V and J genes are TRBV5-8 and TRBJ2-7; D possibly corresponds to TRBD2 (5 bases). With 2 bases removed from V and 0 bases from J, the gap between germline ends came to 12 bases. Germline V gene data show CDR1 as SGHTS and CDR2 as YDEGEE. The CDR3 runs to 15 residues. CDR3 protein: CASSLGRRSSYEQYF. Here the CDR3 DNA reads TGTGCCAGCAGCTTAGGACGGAGGAGCTCCTACGAGCAGTACTTC.

This chain links TRBV24-1 with TRBJ2-3; the match to TRBD1 covers 7 bases. The junction had 3 bases not matched to a gene; V was cut back by 3 bases and J by 4 bases. Germline V gene sequence: CDR1 KGHDR, CDR2 SFDVKD. The CDR3 runs 14 residues. CDR3 in DNA: TGTGCCACCAGTGATCGACAGGGTTCAGATACGCAGTATTTT. It encodes CATSDRQGSDTQYF.

In this sample, this clone turned up once. This chain uses TRBV9 with TRBJ1-1, with 9 bases identical to TRBD1. The length of the CDR3 is 15 residues. The germline gives CDR1 SGDLS, CDR2 YYNGEE. Unmatched junction bases numbered 7, after V lost 4 bases and J lost 3 bases. CDR3: CASSPQGQGYTEAFF. The CDR3 bases are TGTGCCAGCAGCCCCCAGGGACAGGGCTACACTGAAGCTTTCTTT.